Below, 4 T cell receptor beta chains from the same sample are listed, as sequenced in a study of T-cell reconstitution after alpha-beta-depleted transplantation in children (TCRdb year 2016). The method was PCR. Sequencing was performed on an Illumina HiSeq 2500. TCR libraries were prepared with molecular barcoding, using unique molecular identifiers to normalize TCRbeta repertoire quantification. TCRdb's own reprocessing of the public reads used fastp at Q25 and MiXCR and kept productive beta chains. A single entry per CDR3 protein holds the most common genes and DNA from its merged rows. The table for this sample lists around 400,000 distinct CDR3 sequences; roughly 20% of them were counted only once. Over 3.5% of the sample lies in the top ten. The starting material was PBMCs from the stem cell graft donor, obtained from the stem cell graft. Receptors originate from a human donor who donated a stem cell graft to a child with acute myeloid leukemia.

This clonotype came up a few times. CDR3 nucleotide sequence: TGTGCCAGCACTATCGACAGGGAACCCTACAATGAGCAGTTCTTC. Translation gives CASTIDREPYNEQFF. J is TRBJ2-1 and V is TRBV12-3 or TRBV12-4; TRBD1 agrees at 7 bases. J gave up 2 bases and V 7 bases, and 8 bases lay outside the gene matches. The CDR3 extends over 15 amino acids.

The chain links TRBV13 to TRBJ2-1; D unclear. V lost 3 bases and J lost 6, with 9 bases in between. This CDR3 comprises 13 residues. The germline CDR1 and CDR2 sequences are PRHDT and FYEKMQ (reference sequence). The CDR3 DNA follows: TGTGCCAGCAGCTTCCCCTTTGGCAATGAGCAGTTCTTC. Protein: CASSFPFGNEQFF.

The J gene is TRBJ2-2, the V gene TRBV7-3; 11 bases line up with TRBD2. CDR1 and CDR2 from the germline V gene are SGHTA and FQGTGA. V lost 4 bases to trimming and J lost 7 bases; unmatched junction nucleotides: 8. CDR3 length: 16 residues. The CDR3 is CASSSKTSGNGGELFF. CDR3 nucleotides: TGTGCCAGCAGCTCAAAGACTAGCGGGAATGGCGGGGAGCTGTTTTTT.

This clonotype was observed a handful of times. Germline is not matched at one junction end, which may reflect a read error. The chain carries TRBV7-7 and TRBJ2-2; TRBD1 or TRBD2 may be the D gene (5 bases each). Per the germline V gene, CDR1 is SSHAT and CDR2 is FNYEAQ (reference sequence). This CDR3 has 15 amino acids. The CDR3 DNA reads TGTGCTAGCAGCTCCAGAGGGGTTGGCGTAGGGGAGCTGTTTTTT. It translates to CASSSRGVGVGELFF.